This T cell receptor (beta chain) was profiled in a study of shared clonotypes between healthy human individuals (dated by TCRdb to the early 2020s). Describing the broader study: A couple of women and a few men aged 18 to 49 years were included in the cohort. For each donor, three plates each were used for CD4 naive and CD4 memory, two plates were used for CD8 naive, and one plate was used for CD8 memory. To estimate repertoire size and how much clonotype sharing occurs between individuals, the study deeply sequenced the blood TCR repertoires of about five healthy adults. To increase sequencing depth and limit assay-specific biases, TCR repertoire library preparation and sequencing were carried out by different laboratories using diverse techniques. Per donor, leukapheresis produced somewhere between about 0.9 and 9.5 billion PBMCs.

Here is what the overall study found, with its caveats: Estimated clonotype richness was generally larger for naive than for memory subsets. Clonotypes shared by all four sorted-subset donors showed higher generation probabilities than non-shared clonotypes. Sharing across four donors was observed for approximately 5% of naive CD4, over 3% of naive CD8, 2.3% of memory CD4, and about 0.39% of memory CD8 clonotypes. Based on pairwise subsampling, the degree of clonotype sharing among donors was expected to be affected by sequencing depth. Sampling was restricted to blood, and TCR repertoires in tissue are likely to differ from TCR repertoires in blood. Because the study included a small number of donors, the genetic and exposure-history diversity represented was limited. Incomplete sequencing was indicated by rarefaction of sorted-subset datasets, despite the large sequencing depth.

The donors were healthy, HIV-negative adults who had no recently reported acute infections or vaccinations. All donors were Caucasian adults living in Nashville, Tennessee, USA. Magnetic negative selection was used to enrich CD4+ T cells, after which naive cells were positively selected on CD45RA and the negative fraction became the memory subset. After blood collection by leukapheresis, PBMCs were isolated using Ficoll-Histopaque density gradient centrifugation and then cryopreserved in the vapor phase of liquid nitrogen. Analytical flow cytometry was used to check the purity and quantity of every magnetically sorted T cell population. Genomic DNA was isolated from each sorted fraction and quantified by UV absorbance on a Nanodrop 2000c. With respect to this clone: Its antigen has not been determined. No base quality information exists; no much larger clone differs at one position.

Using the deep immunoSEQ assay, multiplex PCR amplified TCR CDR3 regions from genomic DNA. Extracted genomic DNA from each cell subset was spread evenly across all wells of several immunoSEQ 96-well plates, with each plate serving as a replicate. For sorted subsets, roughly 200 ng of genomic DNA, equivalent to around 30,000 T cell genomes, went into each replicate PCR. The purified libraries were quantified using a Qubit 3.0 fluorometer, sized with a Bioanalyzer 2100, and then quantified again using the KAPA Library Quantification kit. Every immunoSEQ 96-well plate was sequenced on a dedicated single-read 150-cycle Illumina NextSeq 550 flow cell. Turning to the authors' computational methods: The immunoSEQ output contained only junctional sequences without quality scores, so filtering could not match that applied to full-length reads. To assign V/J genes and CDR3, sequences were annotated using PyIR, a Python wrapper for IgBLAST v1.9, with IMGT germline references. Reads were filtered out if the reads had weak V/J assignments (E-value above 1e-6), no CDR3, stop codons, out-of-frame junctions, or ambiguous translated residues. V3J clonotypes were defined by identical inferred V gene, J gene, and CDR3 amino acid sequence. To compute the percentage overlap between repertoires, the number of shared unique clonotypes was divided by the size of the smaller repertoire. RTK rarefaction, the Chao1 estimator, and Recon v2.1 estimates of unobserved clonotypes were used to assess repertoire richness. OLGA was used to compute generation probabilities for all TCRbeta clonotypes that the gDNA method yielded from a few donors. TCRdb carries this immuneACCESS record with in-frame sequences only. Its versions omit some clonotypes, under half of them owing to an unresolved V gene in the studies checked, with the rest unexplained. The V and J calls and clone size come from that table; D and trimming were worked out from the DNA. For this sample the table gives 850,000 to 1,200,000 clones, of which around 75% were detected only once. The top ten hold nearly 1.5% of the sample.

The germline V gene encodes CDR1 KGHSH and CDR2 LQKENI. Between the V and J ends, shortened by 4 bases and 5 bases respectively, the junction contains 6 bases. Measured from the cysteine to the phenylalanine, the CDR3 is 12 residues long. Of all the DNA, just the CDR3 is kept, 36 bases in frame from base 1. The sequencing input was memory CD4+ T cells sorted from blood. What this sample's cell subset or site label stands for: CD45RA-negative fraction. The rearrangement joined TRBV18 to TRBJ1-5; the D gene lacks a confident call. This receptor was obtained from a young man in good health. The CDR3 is CASSLWDQPQHF. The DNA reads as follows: TGTGCCAGCTCACTGTGGGATCAGCCCCAGCATTTT.